The clone carrying this T cell receptor (beta chain) is a singleton in its sample. The length of the CDR3 is 16 residues. Germline CDR1 reads SGHTS; CDR2 reads YDEGEE. The J segment lost 1 base and the V segment lost 4 bases, leaving 8 bases of the junction unmatched. Libraries were prepared by immunoSEQ multiplex PCR; TCRdb keeps only in-frame clonotypes and omits some of them. The top ten clones hold over 6.5% of a sample with some 200,000 clones, approximately 80% of them seen once. This record comes from a study of blood T cell repertoires in COVID-19. Across the study: Acute and convalescent COVID-19 specimens originated in the United States, Italy and Spain.

Seattle-derived patients entered the study during active infection and were followed longitudinally. The clonotype comes from a woman of 80 years or more with COVID-19, enrolled during active disease. The source material was peripheral blood. The chain is built from TRBV5-8 and TRBJ2-1, with TRBD1 matching 7 bases. This chain's CDR3 is CASSTYRGKSYNEQFF. The CDR3 nucleotides are TGTGCCAGCAGCACTTACAGGGGAAAGTCCTACAATGAGCAGTTCTTC. The variable domain in full, with the rest retrieved from reference TRBV5-8 and TRBJ2-1, is EAGVTQSPTHLIKTRGQQATLRCSPISGHTSVYWYQQALGLGLQFLLWYDEGEERNRGNFPPRFSGRQFPNYSSELNVNALELEDSALYLCASSTYRGKSYNEQFFGPGTRLTVL.